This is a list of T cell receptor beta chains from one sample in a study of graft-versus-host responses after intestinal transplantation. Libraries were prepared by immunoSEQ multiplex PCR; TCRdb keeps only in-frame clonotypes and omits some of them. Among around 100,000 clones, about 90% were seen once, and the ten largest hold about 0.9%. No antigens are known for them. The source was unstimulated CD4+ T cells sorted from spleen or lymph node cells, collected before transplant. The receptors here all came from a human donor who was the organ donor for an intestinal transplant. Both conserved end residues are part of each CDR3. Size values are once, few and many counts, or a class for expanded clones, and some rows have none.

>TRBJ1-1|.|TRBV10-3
CAISESPPRSNTEAFF
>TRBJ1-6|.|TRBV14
CASSQAGNRHSPLHF
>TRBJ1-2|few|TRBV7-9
CASSQQGAAYGYTF
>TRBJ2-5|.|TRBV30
CAWSVAGETQYF
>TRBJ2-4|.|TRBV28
CASSLNLLAKNIQYF
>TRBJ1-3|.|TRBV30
CAWSVFGSSSGNTIYF
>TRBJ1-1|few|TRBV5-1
CASSGQPNTEAFF
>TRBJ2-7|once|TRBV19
CASSMAGHNSGYEQYF
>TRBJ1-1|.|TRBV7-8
CASSLTGTTEAFF
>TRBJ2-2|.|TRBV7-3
CASSPGTSRTGELFF
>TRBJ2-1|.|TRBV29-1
CSAGARSSYNEQFF
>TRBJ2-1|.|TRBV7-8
CASSLGVFNEQFF
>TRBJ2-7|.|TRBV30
CAWSVRGPSSYEQYF
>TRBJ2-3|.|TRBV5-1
CASSNTGGAADTQYF